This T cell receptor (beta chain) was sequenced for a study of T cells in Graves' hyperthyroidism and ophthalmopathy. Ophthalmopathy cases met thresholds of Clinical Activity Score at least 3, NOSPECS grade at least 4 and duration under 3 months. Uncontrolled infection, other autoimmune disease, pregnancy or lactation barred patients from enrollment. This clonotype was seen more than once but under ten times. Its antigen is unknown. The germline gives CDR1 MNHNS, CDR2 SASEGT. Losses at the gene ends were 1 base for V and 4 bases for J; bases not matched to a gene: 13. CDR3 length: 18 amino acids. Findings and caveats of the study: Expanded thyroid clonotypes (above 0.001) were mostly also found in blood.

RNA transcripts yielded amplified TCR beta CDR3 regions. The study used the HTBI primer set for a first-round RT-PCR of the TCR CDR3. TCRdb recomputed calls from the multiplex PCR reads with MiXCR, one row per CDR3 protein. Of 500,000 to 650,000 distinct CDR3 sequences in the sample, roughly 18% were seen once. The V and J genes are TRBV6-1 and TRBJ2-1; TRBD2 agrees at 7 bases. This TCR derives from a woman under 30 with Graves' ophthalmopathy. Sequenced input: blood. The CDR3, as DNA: TGTGCCAGCAGTGAAGAAGTGGGGGGGGACTCCCTTTACAATGAGCAGTTCTTC. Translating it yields CASSEEVGGDSLYNEQFF.